Following are 23 T cell receptor beta chains from one sample sequenced in a study of T cells in Graves' hyperthyroidism and ophthalmopathy. From RNA transcripts, TCR beta CDR3 regions were amplified. Carried out on the TCR CDR3, a first-round RT-PCR used the HTBI primer set. TCRdb ran MiXCR on the multiplex PCR reads and lists one entry per CDR3 protein. The sample lists 530,000 or so distinct CDR3 sequences, about 45% occurring once. Input material: peripheral blood or thyroid tissue (not recorded which). Receptors were obtained from a woman aged 18-35 years with Graves' hyperthyroidism.

This clonotype was counted many times. V gene TRBV20-1 combines with J gene TRBJ1-5; D not resolved. This CDR3 region has 14 residues. V gave up 2 bases and J gave up 0 bases, with 8 bases separating them. The V gene's germline CDR1 is DFQATT and CDR2 SNEGSKA (reference sequence). DNA for the CDR3: TGCAGTGCTAGAAAAGAGTATAGCAATCAGCCCCAGCATTTT. This encodes CSARKEYSNQPQHF.

This clonotype was recorded many times. The J gene is TRBJ2-5, the V gene TRBV7-2; D gene unclear. Trimming shortened V by 5 bases and J by 5 bases, and 9 bases separated the two germline ends. Germline V lookup: CDR1 SGHTA, CDR2 FQGNSA. This CDR3 contains 12 residues. For the CDR3, the DNA is TGTGCCAGCAGCCCCAATGAGGAGACCCAGTACTTC. Translated: CASSPNEETQYF.

This chain joins TRBV6-6 and TRBJ2-7; 11 bases map to TRBD1. In germline, CDR1 is MNHNY, CDR2 SVGAGI (reference sequence). V shed 6 bases and J 6 bases; nucleotides not matched to a gene: 7. This CDR3 contains 14 residues. CDR3 coding DNA: TGTGCCAGCAGACACGGACAGGGGGCGTCCGAGCAGTACTTC. This translates into CASRHGQGASEQYF.

With regard to this clonotype: The junction differs from germline at one of its ends, possibly a read error. The chain combines TRBV6-1 with TRBJ1-1, with D possibly matching TRBD1 (6 bases). This CDR3 contains 15 residues. In germline, CDR1 is MNHNS, CDR2 SASEGT. The CDR3 spells CASSYIRTENTEVFF. CDR3 in DNA: TGTGCCAGCAGTTACATAAGGACAGAGAACACTGAAGTTTTCTTT.

The V and J genes are TRBV10-3 and TRBJ1-2; D is unclear. Germline lookup yields CDR1 ENHRY and CDR2 SYGVKD. Trimming pared 11 bases from V and 8 bases from J, leaving 18 bases between. CDR3 size: 12 residues. CDR3 nucleotides: TGTGCCGTACGTTCTCAGGCAGGCGGCTACACCTTC. Protein: CAVRSQAGGYTF.

V and J are TRBV7-2 and TRBJ2-7; 7 bases align to TRBD2. Judging by the DNA end, TRBJ2-4 fits better; the J call may be wrong. Germline V lookup: CDR1 SGHTA, CDR2 FQGNSA. This CDR3 region has 16 residues. In DNA, the CDR3 is TGTGCCAGCAGCCCTGGGACTAACGTAGCCAAAAACATTCAGTACTTC. This encodes CASSPGTNVAKNIQYF.

Regarding this clonotype: Just one base apart from a much larger clone, this may be a read error. V is TRBV13 and J is TRBJ2-7; maybe TRBD2 (5 bases). Germline assignment: CDR1 PRHDT and CDR2 FYEKMQ (reference sequence). The CDR3 covers 16 residues. Trimming took 3 bases from V and 6 from J, leaving 21 bases between them. CDR3 DNA: TGTGCCAGCAGCTTCCCGACCGGGATAGGCTTTTTCGAGCAGTACTTC. It translates to CASSFPTGIGFFEQYF.

In this sample, this clonotype turned up a few times. The rearrangement joins TRBV4-1 to TRBJ1-2; D not resolved. This CDR3 comprises 15 residues. CDR1 is MGHRA and CDR2 is YSYEKL in the germline V gene. V lost 0 bases, J lost 6 bases, and 14 bases lay in between. The CDR3 is CASSQDEVISHGYTF. CDR3 sequence (DNA): TGCGCCAGCAGCCAAGATGAGGTTATCTCCCATGGCTACACCTTC.

V is TRBV20-1 and J is TRBJ1-3, with unresolved D. Trimming pared 1 base from V and 3 bases from J, leaving 7 bases between. Germline loops: CDR1 DFQATT, CDR2 SNEGSKA (reference sequence). The length of the CDR3 is 13 residues. The CDR3 DNA sequence: TGCAGTGCTAGAGTTTCCTATGGAAACACCATATATTTT. Translation gives CSARVSYGNTIYF.

This clonotype has a handful of counts. V usage is TRBV4-2 and J usage is TRBJ2-7, with D tentatively TRBD2 (5 bases). The V gene lost 0 bases and the J gene lost 2 bases, with 14 bases spanning the gap. The CDR3 is made up of 16 amino acids. Germline CDR1 reads LGHNA; CDR2 reads YNFKEQ. The CDR3 protein is CASSQDLNGITYEQYF. The CDR3 bases are TGTGCCAGCAGCCAAGATCTCAACGGGATAACCTACGAGCAGTACTTC.

This clonotype was recorded many times. This chain links TRBV19 with TRBJ2-7; 12 bases map to TRBD2. The CDR3 is made up of 15 amino acids. CDR1 and CDR2 (germline): LNHDA, SQIVND (reference sequence). With 3 bases clipped from V and 4 bases from J, the junction kept 4 bases outside the gene matches. The CDR3 DNA reads TGTGCCAGTAGTATGATAACTAGCGGGAGGTACGAGCAGTACTTC. Protein: CASSMITSGRYEQYF.

This clonotype was observed a few times. The V call is TRBV29-1, the J call TRBJ2-1; a possible D gene is TRBD2 (6 bases). In germline, CDR1 is SQVTM, CDR2 ANQGSEA. The CDR3 is 13 residues long. V was trimmed by 2 bases and J by 7 bases, leaving 12 bases between them. The CDR3 loop reads CSVELAPLNEQFF. For the CDR3, the DNA is TGCAGCGTTGAACTAGCGCCTCTTAATGAGCAGTTCTTC.

Regarding this clonotype: One end of the junction fails to match germline, which may point to a read error. The chain carries TRBV7-3 and TRBJ2-5; the D gene could be TRBD1 or TRBD2 (5 bases each). CDR3 length: 16 residues. Germline-derived CDR1 and CDR2 are SGHTA and FQGTGA. The CDR3 DNA is TGTGCCAGCAGCATAACCGGGACCATCACCGGGGAGACCCAGTACTTC. Protein: CASSITGTITGETQYF.

CDR3 in DNA: TGCAGTGCTAGAACCACTGAGCATTTT. Amino acids: CSARTTEHF. V and J are TRBV20-1 and TRBJ1-5; D gene ambiguous. CDR3 size: 9 residues. Trimming took 2 bases from V and 14 from J, leaving 7 bases between them. Per the germline V gene, CDR1 is DFQATT and CDR2 is SNEGSKA (reference sequence).

This clonotype occurred many times. This sequence joins TRBV2 and TRBJ2-7, with 9 bases aligning to TRBD1. Trimming cost V 5 bases and J 5 bases; bases outside gene matches: 7. The CDR3 spans 14 residues. Germline V gene sequence: CDR1 SNHLY, CDR2 FYNNEI. CDR3 region: CASSSGQGSNEQYF. The DNA for the CDR3 is TGTGCCAGCAGTAGCGGACAGGGGTCGAACGAGCAGTACTTC.

This clonotype occurred many times. The V and J genes are TRBV5-5 and TRBJ2-7, with D tentatively TRBD2 (5 bases). Germline V gene data show CDR1 as SGHKS and CDR2 as YYEKEE (reference sequence). V dropped 4 bases and J dropped 6 bases, with 14 bases sitting between them. The CDR3 contains 13 residues. CDR3 sequence reads: CASSVGLFGEQYF. CDR3 DNA: TGTGCCAGCAGCGTCGGACTTTTTGGCGAGCAGTACTTC.

The J gene is TRBJ1-5, the V gene TRBV14; D is perhaps TRBD1 (6 bases). Trimming cost V 8 bases and J 14 bases, with 22 bases left between them. Germline values: CDR1 SGHDN, CDR2 FVKESK. The CDR3 sequence is 13 residues long. The CDR3 region is CASATGRRSYEHF. The CDR3 DNA follows: TGTGCCAGCGCTACAGGGAGACGGTCCTACGAGCATTTT.

The chain employs TRBV7-8 and TRBJ1-1; 11 nucleotides align to TRBD1. The CDR3 has 15 residues. The germline CDR1 and CDR2 sequences are SGHVS and FQNEAQ. The V gene end was trimmed by 4 bases and the J gene end by 2 bases; junction bases not matched to a gene: 3. Here the CDR3 DNA reads TGTGCCAGCAGCTGGACAGGGGGCGAAAACACTGAAGCTTTCTTT. It encodes CASSWTGGENTEAFF.

The chain combines TRBV10-3 with TRBJ2-5; D may be TRBD1 (6 bases). This CDR3 is built from 14 residues. Germline V gene sequence: CDR1 ENHRY, CDR2 SYGVKD. The V end lost 3 bases, the J end lost 6 bases, and 14 bases lay between the germline ends. CDR3 sequence (DNA): TGTGCCATCAGTGAAAACAGGGATCGTCAGACCCAGTACTTC. Translated: CAISENRDRQTQYF.

There are many counts of this clonotype. The chain couples TRBV5-1 to TRBJ1-4; D might be TRBD1 (5 bases). Germline V gene data show CDR1 as SGHRS and CDR2 as YFSETQ. The length of the CDR3 is 17 residues. V lost 6 bases to trimming and J lost 6 bases, with 24 bases between them. This chain's CDR3 is CASKWGSGQNVDEKLFF. In nucleotides, the CDR3 is TGCGCCAGCAAATGGGGGTCAGGGCAGAACGTGGATGAAAAACTGTTTTTT.

This clonotype was seen repeatedly, ten times or more. In DNA, the CDR3 is TGTGCCAGCAGTAACAGGGTCGTAAGCAATCAGCCCCAGCATTTT. It is translated as CASSNRVVSNQPQHF. The V call is TRBV12-3 or TRBV12-4, the J call TRBJ1-5; D possibly corresponds to TRBD1 (6 bases). CDR3 length: 15 residues. V lost 5 bases and J lost 1, with 12 bases in between.

This chain connects TRBV5-4 to TRBJ2-7; TRBD2 might be the D (6 bases). The CDR3 sequence is 15 residues long. Germline lookup yields CDR1 SGHNT and CDR2 YYREEE (reference sequence). V gave up 4 bases and J gave up 4 bases, with 18 bases separating them. The CDR3 reads CASSQTGKAGYEQYF. CDR3 nucleotide sequence: TGTGCCAGCAGCCAAACCGGCAAGGCGGGGTACGAGCAGTACTTC.

The chain links TRBV9 to TRBJ2-3; D perhaps matches TRBD1 (5 bases). Per germline, CDR1 SGDLS and CDR2 YYNGEE. The CDR3 loop spans 15 amino acids. Trimming stripped 3 bases from V and 2 bases from J, with 13 bases between. CDR3 coding DNA: TGTGCCAGCAGCGCCAATACAGGAGCCACAGATACGCAGTATTTT. The encoded protein is CASSANTGATDTQYF. The variable domain in full, completed from reference TRBV9 and TRBJ2-3, reads DSGVTQTPKHLITATGQRVTLRCSPRSGDLSVYWYQQSLDQGLQFLIQYYNGEERAKGNILERFSAQQFPDLHSELNLSSLELGDSALYFCASSANTGATDTQYFGPGTRLTVL.